This TCR beta chain was sequenced during a study of cytomegalovirus exposure and HLA in healthy donors. Study-wide context: Samples from HLA-typed donors yielded about 80 million unique TCRs in an early data release.

Findings and caveats of the study: The listing of roughly 160 TCR beta chains classed them as cytomegalovirus-associated. Reportedly, a later analysis found an Asian-associated ancestry cluster had fewer N-insertions than the roughly 670-donor mean. Common viral pathogens were later found to be apparently linked to several of the most significant clusters.

Remarks on this clone: Its target is unknown.

Both 60 Vbeta primers and 13 Jbeta primers went into the PCR. Here immunoSEQ multiplex PCR was the method, and the copy in TCRdb shows in-frame clones only, minus some. Here the sample spans 130,000 to 150,000 clones, roughly two thirds being singletons. Germline V gives CDR1 SNHLY, CDR2 FYNNEI. V was pared by 4 bases and J by 8 bases, with 8 bases between. The CDR3 has 11 amino acids. This TCR derives from a human donor in good health. V is TRBV2 and J is TRBJ1-2; D is unresolved. The sequenced material came from PBMCs. The DNA for the CDR3 is TGTGCCAGCAGTGTCACGGGGGGCTACACCTTC. Translating gives CASSVTGGYTF.